The 16 T cell receptor beta chains given below trace back to one sample, sequenced in a study of blood T cells in healthy people across ages. Through a sample-barcoded 5' primer and a J-beta primer mix, a second PCR was run for roughly 7 to 11 cycles. TCRdb re-analysed the 5' RACE reads in MiXCR, keeping a single row per CDR3 protein. The sample has 1,800,000 or so distinct CDR3 sequences; 39% are singletons. Source material: blood. All receptors derive from a human donor in good health.

In its sample, this clonotype was seen a few times. This chain uses TRBV12-3 or TRBV12-4 with TRBJ1-2; TRBD1 matches 7 bases. The CDR3 has 15 amino acids. V was clipped by 4 bases and J by 0 bases; unmatched bases: 5. CDR3 DNA sequence: TGTGCCAGCAGTTCAACAGGGGCCCCTAACTATGGCTACACCTTC. It translates to CASSSTGAPNYGYTF.

In its sample, this clonotype was seen a few times. V and J are TRBV6-6 and TRBJ1-2; D unresolved. CDR1 and CDR2 (germline): MNHNY, SVGAGI (reference sequence). The V and J ends lost 4 bases and 8 bases respectively, with 14 bases between them. This CDR3 comprises 13 residues. CDR3: CASSFDYMDGYTF. The CDR3 DNA is TGTGCCAGCAGTTTCGATTATATGGACGGCTACACCTTC.

The chain uses TRBV5-1 and TRBJ2-5, with D tentatively TRBD2 (6 bases). Matching the DNA end better, TRBJ2-7 makes the J call doubtful. Germline-derived CDR1 and CDR2 are SGHRS and YFSETQ. The CDR3 is 13 amino acids. This chain's CDR3 is CASSPRLVGEQYF. The CDR3 DNA reads TGCGCCAGCAGCCCACGACTAGTAGGCGAGCAGTACTTC.

As regards this clonotype: This may be a read error, as it is one base from a much larger clone. V usage is TRBV7-2 and J usage is TRBJ1-3, with D possibly being TRBD1 (5 bases). This CDR3 has 15 amino acids. Germline values: CDR1 SGHTA, CDR2 FQGNSA. The CDR3 nucleotides are TGTGCCAGCAGCTTAGGGACACTGCAAGGAAACACCAGATATTTT. Amino acid sequence: CASSLGTLQGNTRYF.

Details on this clonotype: Possible read error: a much larger clone is one base away. The V call is TRBV29-1, the J call TRBJ2-1; TRBD2 is a possible D gene (5 bases). This CDR3 has 10 amino acids. Germline loops: CDR1 SQVTM, CDR2 ANQGSEA. The ends were cut back, 8 bases at V and 13 bases at J, with 15 bases in the middle. CDR3 region: CSSFRGTQFF. DNA for the CDR3: TGCAGCTCGTTCCGGGGAACCCAGTTCTTC.

This chain joins TRBV10-3 and TRBJ1-2, with TRBD1 as a possible D gene (5 bases). The CDR3 totals 16 residues. Germline CDR1 reads ENHRY; CDR2 reads SYGVKD. Trimming cost V 7 bases and J 7 bases, with 25 bases left between them. This CDR3 is CAINSPGTPIDGGYTF. The DNA of the CDR3 is TGTGCCATCAATTCCCCCGGGACGCCCATTGATGGTGGCTACACCTTC.

The CDR3 region has the DNA TGCAGCGTTGAGGGTGCGGCAGGGTTCACTGGCTACACCTTC. This encodes CSVEGAAGFTGYTF. This chain links TRBV29-1 with TRBJ1-2; D possibly corresponds to TRBD1 (5 bases). V dropped 3 bases and J dropped 7 bases, with 18 bases sitting between them. This CDR3 has 14 residues. Germline V lookup: CDR1 SQVTM, CDR2 ANQGSEA.

This chain joins TRBV29-1 and TRBJ2-5; tentative D call: TRBD1 (6 bases). The CDR3 is 13 amino acids. V was cut by 6 bases and J by 3 bases, with 14 bases left in between. Germline loops: CDR1 SQVTM, CDR2 ANQGSEA. The CDR3 spells CSVRGKLEETQYF. CDR3 sequence (DNA): TGCAGCGTGAGGGGGAAGTTGGAAGAGACCCAGTACTTC.

The chain uses TRBV2 and TRBJ2-1; D call uncertain. This CDR3 has 12 amino acids. Looked up from germline, CDR1 is SNHLY and CDR2 is FYNNEI. The V end was cut by 5 bases, the J end by 15 bases, with 17 bases between. Here the CDR3 DNA reads TGTGCCAGCAGTTCTCTCTTAGAGTTGCCGTTCTTC. Translation: CASSSLLELPFF.

CDR3 region: CASSVESGDSGELFF. As DNA, the CDR3 is TGTGCCAGCAGTGTTGAGTCAGGGGATTCCGGGGAGCTGTTTTTT. The chain has TRBV2 and TRBJ2-2, with D tentatively TRBD1 (6 bases). This CDR3 is 15 amino acids long. The ends were cut back, 4 bases at V and 6 bases at J, with 15 bases in the middle. Per germline, CDR1 SNHLY and CDR2 FYNNEI.

V gene TRBV10-3 combines with J gene TRBJ1-2, with 11 bases identical to TRBD1. V was clipped by 8 bases and J by 6 bases; unmatched bases: 5. CDR1 is ENHRY, CDR2 SYGVKD, per germline. The length of the CDR3 is 13 residues. CDR3 residues: CAIEKGQGDGYTF. As DNA, the CDR3 is TGTGCCATCGAGAAGGGACAGGGGGATGGCTACACCTTC.

To note about this clonotype: An end of the junction does not agree with germline; a read error may underlie this. This chain joins TRBV5-1 and TRBJ2-2, with 8 positions matching TRBD1. Looked up from germline, CDR1 is SGHRS and CDR2 is YFSETQ. The length of the CDR3 is 14 residues. The CDR3 here is CASRSTGAGGERFF. The DNA for the CDR3 is TGCGCCAGCAGGTCGACAGGGGCCGGCGGGGAGCGGTTTTTT.

The chain has TRBV28 and TRBJ1-6; 8 bases agree with TRBD1. V shed 1 base, J shed 10 bases, and the junction held 3 bases outside the gene matches. Germline CDR1 is MDHEN and CDR2 is SYDVKM. The length of the CDR3 is 14 residues. The CDR3 sequence: CASSLSDRDSPLHF. Here the CDR3 DNA reads TGTGCCAGCAGTTTATCGGACAGGGACTCACCCCTCCACTTT.

This chain connects TRBV20-1 to TRBJ1-6; 7 nucleotides align to TRBD1. V dropped 2 bases and J dropped 6; count of bases not matched to a gene: 7. Germline V gene lookup returns CDR1 DFQATT and CDR2 SNEGSKA (reference sequence). The CDR3 runs to 15 residues. CDR3 sequence (DNA): TGCAGTGCTAGATCCACAGGGGCCTTTAATTCACCCCTCCACTTT. Translated, it gives CSARSTGAFNSPLHF.

V usage is TRBV7-9 and J usage is TRBJ2-7; D is undetermined. V lost 0 bases and J lost 7, with 7 bases in between. Germline assignment: CDR1 SEHNR and CDR2 FQNEAQ (reference sequence). The CDR3 is made up of 12 amino acids. Here the CDR3 reads CASSLAQQEQYF. The CDR3 nucleotides read TGTGCCAGCAGCTTAGCACAGCAAGAGCAGTACTTC.

This chain's CDR3 is CASSKDRGGTGELFF. Written as DNA, the CDR3 is TGTGCCAGCAGCAAAGACAGGGGAGGTACCGGGGAGCTGTTTTTT. This chain uses TRBV6-6 with TRBJ2-2, with TRBD1 identical over 8 bases. V shed 6 bases and J 5 bases; nucleotides not matched to a gene: 8. This CDR3 is 15 amino acids long. Germline V gene sequence: CDR1 MNHNY, CDR2 SVGAGI (reference sequence).